This passage covers 14 T cell receptor beta chains from one sample sequenced in a study of technical replicates of blood from several donors. TCRdb's copy holds only in-frame clones and misses some; the assay was immunoSEQ multiplex PCR. Of approximately 85,000 clones detected, 94% appear once; the ten largest clones hold 0.2% to 0.3%. The sequenced material came from T cells isolated from PBMCs. The receptors originated from a human donor in good health.

This clone is a singleton in its sample. The J gene is TRBJ1-3, the V gene TRBV19; D is undetermined. Trimming removed 6 bases at V and 2 bases at J, with 5 bases between. Germline-derived CDR1 and CDR2 are LNHDA and SQIVND (reference sequence). There are 12 residues in the CDR3. The CDR3 DNA reads as TGTGCCAGTAGGACACCTGGAAACACCATATATTTT. Translation: CASRTPGNTIYF.

V gene TRBV5-1 combines with J gene TRBJ2-1, with unresolved D. There are 14 residues in the CDR3. Deletions cut 2 bases from V and 2 bases from J, with 8 bases between. Germline assignment: CDR1 SGHRS and CDR2 YFSETQ. In DNA, the CDR3 is TGCGCCAGCAGCTTCCGCCTAGCCTACAATGAGCAGTTCTTC. The encoded protein is CASSFRLAYNEQFF.

The V and J genes are TRBV2 and TRBJ2-2; the match to TRBD2 covers 7 bases. The CDR3 consists of 20 residues. The V and J ends lost 5 bases and 6 bases, in that order; junction bases with no gene match: 24. Germline V gene data show CDR1 as SNHLY and CDR2 as FYNNEI. The CDR3 DNA reads TGTGCCAGCAGTTCCACTGGGGGACCATGGACTAGAGCGGCTTCCGGGGAGCTGTTTTTT. Residues: CASSSTGGPWTRAASGELFF.

J is TRBJ2-5 and V is TRBV5-1, with D perhaps TRBD1 (7 bases). The V gene lost 0 bases and the J gene lost 5 bases, with 17 bases spanning the gap. CDR3 length: 16 residues. Germline loops: CDR1 SGHRS, CDR2 YFSETQ. CDR3 in DNA: TGCGCCAGCAGCTTGGTTGCAGGGGGGATCAAGGAGACCCAGTACTTC. Translated, it gives CASSLVAGGIKETQYF. The full variable domain, in which reference TRBV5-1 and TRBJ2-5 provide the parts outside the CDR3, is KAGVTQTPRYLIKTRGQQVTLSCSPISGHRSVSWYQQTPGQGLQFLFEYFSETQRNKGNFPGRFSGRQFSNSRSEMNVSTLELGDSALYLCASSLVAGGIKETQYFGPGTRLLVL.

The CDR3 spells CASVGWGGKGYEQYF. CDR3 nucleotide sequence: TGTGCCAGCGTCGGCTGGGGGGGAAAGGGCTACGAGCAGTACTTC. The chain carries TRBV6-5 and TRBJ2-7; TRBD2 aligns across 7 bases. The germline V gene has CDR1 MNHEY and CDR2 SVGAGI. The CDR3 covers 15 residues. Unmatched junction bases numbered 13, after V lost 8 bases and J lost 3 bases.

This clone was counted between two and nine times. As DNA, the CDR3 is TGTGCCAGCAGCCCCCTACTGGGACAGGGGACGAACACTGAAGCTTTCTTT. It codes for CASSPLLGQGTNTEAFF. The chain carries TRBV11-2 and TRBJ1-1; 10 nucleotides agree with TRBD1. Germline CDR1 SGHAT, CDR2 FQNNGV. V shed 5 bases, J shed 1 base, and the junction held 10 bases outside the gene matches. This CDR3 has 17 amino acids.

This rearrangement joins TRBV27 to TRBJ2-1, with 8 bases lining up with TRBD2. J gave up 8 bases and V 3 bases, and 15 bases lay outside the gene matches. The CDR3 totals 17 residues. Germline CDR1 MNHEY, CDR2 SMNVEV (reference sequence). CDR3 sequence reads: CASSFQGSGRGYDEQFF. In DNA form, the CDR3 reads TGTGCCAGCAGTTTCCAGGGGTCCGGGAGGGGTTACGATGAGCAGTTCTTC.

This rearrangement joins TRBV29-1 to TRBJ1-1; no reliable D call. The CDR3 has 14 amino acids. Germline V gene sequence: CDR1 SQVTM, CDR2 ANQGSEA. Deletions cut 6 bases from V and 1 base from J, with 15 bases between. The CDR3 DNA follows: TGCAGCGTGGCCCTCAGGTCAGGGAACACTGAAGCTTTCTTT. As protein: CSVALRSGNTEAFF.

The chain has TRBV5-1 and TRBJ2-4; 10 nucleotides agree with TRBD2. V lost 4 bases to trimming and J lost 5 bases; unmatched junction nucleotides: 6. The CDR3 runs 15 residues. CDR1 is SGHRS, CDR2 YFSETQ, per germline. This CDR3 is CASSTSSGGQNIQYF. The CDR3 DNA is TGCGCCAGCAGCACCTCTAGCGGGGGCCAAAACATTCAGTACTTC. Full variable domain (rest looked up from reference TRBV5-1 and TRBJ2-4): KAGVTQTPRYLIKTRGQQVTLSCSPISGHRSVSWYQQTPGQGLQFLFEYFSETQRNKGNFPGRFSGRQFSNSRSEMNVSTLELGDSALYLCASSTSSGGQNIQYFGAGTRLSVL.

The chain couples TRBV5-5 to TRBJ2-1; D ambiguous. V lost 4 bases to trimming and J lost 8 bases, with 13 bases between them. The germline gives CDR1 SGHKS, CDR2 YYEKEE (reference sequence). The CDR3 totals 13 residues. CDR3 loop: CASSLTYSYEQFF. The DNA for the CDR3 is TGTGCCAGCAGCCTAACCTACAGCTATGAGCAGTTCTTC.

The CDR3 bases are TGTGCCAGCAATTTGAACAGGGACAATCAGCCCCAGCATTTT. It codes for CASNLNRDNQPQHF. The chain recombines TRBV28 with TRBJ1-5, with D maybe TRBD1 (6 bases). Germline V lookup: CDR1 MDHEN, CDR2 SYDVKM. Trimming removed 7 bases from V and 3 bases from J, with 13 bases in between. CDR3 length: 14 residues.

The V gene is TRBV18, the J gene TRBJ2-5, with no clear D. V gave up 3 bases and J gave up 5 bases, with 10 bases separating them. This CDR3 is 13 amino acids long. Germline V gene lookup returns CDR1 KGHSH and CDR2 LQKENI. The CDR3 spells CASSPTEWETQYF. In nucleotides, the CDR3 is TGTGCCAGCTCACCCACGGAGTGGGAGACCCAGTACTTC.

In this sample, this clone turned up once. J is TRBJ2-3 and V is TRBV6-1; 7 positions match TRBD2. Germline CDR1 reads MNHNS; CDR2 reads SASEGT. V was pared by 6 bases and J by 2 bases, with 8 bases of the junction left unmatched. The CDR3 totals 15 residues. CDR3 loop: CASRGRGGPTDTQYF. CDR3 bases: TGTGCCAGCAGGGGGAGGGGCGGCCCCACAGATACGCAGTATTTT.

The chain joins TRBV4-1 to TRBJ2-3, with 9 bases matching TRBD1. V trimming: 1 base; J trimming: 0 bases; junction bases outside the gene matches: 8. Germline V gene sequence: CDR1 MGHRA, CDR2 YSYEKL. CDR3 length: 18 amino acids. As DNA, the CDR3 is TGCGCCAGCAGCCAAGGTCCGGGACAGGGTGAAAGCACAGATACGCAGTATTTT. Encoded protein: CASSQGPGQGESTDTQYF.